This TCR beta chain was identified in a study of blood T cell repertoires in COVID-19 (TCRdb year 2020). Regarding the complete study: Samples from collaborators originated in the United States, Italy and Spain and spanned both the acute and convalescent phases of COVID-19. The material from the prospective study consisted of cDNA or gDNA derived from T cells, B-cell-depleted T cells, or PBMCs. The sample metadata nearly always contained a de-identified subject ID, COVID-19 status, age in years and sex. Where HLA class I and class II types were available, the types were taken from metadata supplied by the sample provider, not from assay-based typing. Subjects who had been exposed to COVID-19, were actively infected with it, or had recovered from it provided the deeply sampled blood TCRbeta repertoires that made up the dataset. The repertoires were released in a freely available public database meant as a resource for research on the immune response to SARS-CoV-2. Samples were obtained from the ongoing ImmuneRACE study (first 160 participants) and from over 1,000 subjects provided by 6 global collaborators. General findings and caveats noted by the study authors: How much clinical and demographic metadata was included differed by source and by participant, and the metadata was provided uncurated.

Taken from cysteine to phenylalanine, the CDR3 has 11 residues. Only the CDR3 part of the read is kept: 33 bases, read in frame from the first base. V is pared back by 6 bases and J by 4 bases, with 6 bases lying between the germline termini. Reading the germline V gene gives CDR1 SNHLY and CDR2 FYNNEI. This clone was detected once. What antigen it recognizes has not been identified. It has no much larger one-base neighbor in the sample; base qualities were not kept. TCRbeta CDR3 regions were amplified from genomic DNA using the immunoSEQ Assay, a bias-controlled multiplex PCR. Under the source paper's analysis protocol: Within the assay, amplification of reference gene primers was used to estimate how many nucleated cells each sample contained. To quantify the absolute abundance of each unique TCRbeta CDR3 rearrangement, sequence reads were collapsed and filtered. For each sample, productive Simpson clonality was calculated as the square root of Simpson's diversity index across productive rearrangements. Held by TCRdb, this immuneACCESS table contains in-frame sequences only and omits some clones. Under half of the omission traces to an unresolved V gene where checked; the cause of the rest is unknown. V and J calls and clone size are as listed in that table; D and trimming were resolved from the DNA. The sample table lists 130,000 to 150,000 clones, about 87% of them with a count of one. Around 38% of the sample is taken by the ten largest.

Another Seattle source contributed samples from volunteer blood donors who had recovered from COVID-19. Whole blood was collected in K2EDTA tubes by collaborating institutions according to the institutions' own protocols. Collaborator samples were shipped for TCRbeta analysis as frozen whole blood, isolated PBMCs, or DNA extracted from either sample type. This sequence was found in a man aged 50 to 60 who had recovered from COVID-19. The sequenced material came from peripheral blood. This sequence uses TRBV2 and TRBJ2-5; the D gene lacks a confident call. CDR3 protein: CASSTRETQYF. Here is the DNA: TGTGCCAGCAGCACTCGAGAGACCCAGTACTTC.